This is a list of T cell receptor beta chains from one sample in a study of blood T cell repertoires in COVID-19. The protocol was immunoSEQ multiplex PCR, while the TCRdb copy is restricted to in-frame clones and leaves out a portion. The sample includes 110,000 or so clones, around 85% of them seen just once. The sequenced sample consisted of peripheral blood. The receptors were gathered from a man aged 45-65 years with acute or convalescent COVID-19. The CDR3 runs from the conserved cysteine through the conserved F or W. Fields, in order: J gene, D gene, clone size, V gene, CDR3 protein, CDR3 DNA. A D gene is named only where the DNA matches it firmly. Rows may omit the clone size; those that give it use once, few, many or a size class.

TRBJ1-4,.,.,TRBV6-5,CASSSRRALGEKLFF,TGTGCCAGCAGTTCCCGGCGAGCCCTCGGGGAAAAACTGTTTTTT
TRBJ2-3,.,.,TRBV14,CASSQGGTGADTQYF,TGTGCCAGCAGCCAAGGGGGTACGGGGGCAGATACGCAGTATTTT
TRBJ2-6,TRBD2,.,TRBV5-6,CASSPLAASSGANVLTF,TGTGCCAGCAGCCCTCTAGCGGCCTCTTCTGGGGCCAACGTCCTGACTTTC
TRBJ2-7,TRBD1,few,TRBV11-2,CASSLGGQVLSYEQYF,TGTGCCAGCAGCTTGGGGGGACAGGTTCTCTCCTACGAGCAGTACTTC
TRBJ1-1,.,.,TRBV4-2,CASSQGGMDTEAFF,TGTGCCAGCAGCCAAGGGGGCATGGACACTGAAGCTTTCTTT
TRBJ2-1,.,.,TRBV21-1,CASSRWRDEQFF,TGTGCCAGCAGCCGGTGGCGGGATGAGCAGTTCTTC
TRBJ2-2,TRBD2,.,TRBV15,CATSRDGAGAGELFF,TGTGCCACCAGCAGGGACGGTGCGGGGGCCGGGGAGCTGTTTTTT
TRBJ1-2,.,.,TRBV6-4,CASMYRAVGGYTF,TGTGCCAGCATGTACAGGGCGGTAGGAGGCTACACCTTC
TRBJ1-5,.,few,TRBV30,CAWSVSFNQPQHF,TGTGCCTGGAGTGTGAGTTTTAATCAGCCCCAGCATTTT
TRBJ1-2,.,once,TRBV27,CASSTTGNYGYTF,TGTGCCAGCAGTACAACCGGGAACTATGGCTACACCTTC
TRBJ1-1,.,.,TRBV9,CASSVGSEMNTEAFF,TGTGCCAGCAGCGTAGGATCAGAAATGAACACTGAAGCTTTCTTT
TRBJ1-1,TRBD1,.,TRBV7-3,CASSPTGTGGAFF,TGTGCCAGCAGCCCAACCGGGACAGGGGGAGCTTTCTTT
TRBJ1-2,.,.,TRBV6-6,CASRGAGIFYGYTF,TGTGCCAGCAGGGGGGCAGGCATTTTCTATGGCTACACCTTC
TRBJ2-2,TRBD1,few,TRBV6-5,CASRPRDRHTGELFF,TGTGCCAGCAGGCCCCGGGACAGGCACACCGGGGAGCTGTTTTTT
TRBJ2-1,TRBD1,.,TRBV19,CATGTGLNNEQFF,TGTGCCACTGGGACAGGCCTAAACAATGAGCAGTTCTTC
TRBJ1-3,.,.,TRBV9,CASSVDPRSSGNTIYF,TGTGCCAGCAGCGTAGATCCTCGGAGCTCTGGAAACACCATATATTTT
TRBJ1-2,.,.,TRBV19,CASSTGGRGSGYTF,TGTGCCAGTAGCACGGGTGGCAGGGGCTCTGGCTACACCTTC
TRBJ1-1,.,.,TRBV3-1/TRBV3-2,CASSQDRAAWANTEAFF,TGTGCCAGCAGCCAAGATAGAGCAGCATGGGCGAACACTGAAGCTTTCTTT
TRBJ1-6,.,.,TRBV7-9,CASSLVAGYNSPLHF,TGTGCCAGCAGCTTAGTGGCAGGATATAATTCACCCCTCCACTTT
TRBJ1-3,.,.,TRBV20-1,CSASFAGTSSGNTIYF,TGCAGTGCTAGTTTCGCAGGTACAAGCTCTGGAAACACCATATATTTT
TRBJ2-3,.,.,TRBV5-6,CASSISGTDTQYF,TGTGCCAGCAGCATTAGCGGCACAGATACGCAGTATTTT
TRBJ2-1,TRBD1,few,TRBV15,CATSRGTGDRPEQFF,TGTGCCACCAGCAGAGGGACAGGGGACCGTCCTGAGCAGTTCTTC
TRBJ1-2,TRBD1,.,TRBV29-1,CSVESGDRAGGYTF,TGCAGCGTTGAATCAGGGGACAGGGCTGGGGGCTACACCTTC
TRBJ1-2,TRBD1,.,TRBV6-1,CASSEDGSRGLGYTF,TGTGCCAGCAGTGAAGACGGCAGCAGGGGGCTTGGCTACACCTTC
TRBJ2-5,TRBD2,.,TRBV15,CATSRARGLAGGASPETQYF,TGTGCCACCAGCAGAGCGAGAGGACTAGCGGGGGGCGCTAGCCCAGAGACCCAGTACTTC
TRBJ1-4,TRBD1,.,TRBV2,CASSRDRDEKLFF,TGTGCCAGCAGCCGGGACAGGGATGAAAAACTGTTTTTT